Listed here are 7 T cell receptor beta chains from one sample, sequenced in a study of Ad26.COV2.S vaccination and SARS-CoV-2 variants. Regarding treatment: 19 received Ad26.COV2.S at low or high dose, single or two shots; roughly five received placebo; per-sample allocation not given. Day 63 after the first injection of vaccine or placebo was the sampling time. Repertoires were generated with immunoSEQ multiplex PCR, while TCRdb's copy carries only in-frame clones and drops some. The sample shows 410,000 or so clones, around 90% of them seen only once. This specimen was peripheral blood, taken in a trial of Ad26.COV2.S vaccine versus placebo. The receptors derive from a person between 18 and 59 years old who received the Ad26.COV2.S COVID-19 vaccine or a placebo.

This sequence joins TRBV3-1 (or the pseudogene TRBV3-2) and TRBJ2-5, with D unresolved. This CDR3 spans 13 amino acids. V lost 4 bases and J lost 1, with 7 bases in between. The germline V gene has CDR1 LGHDT and CDR2 YNNKEL (reference sequence). In DNA form, the CDR3 reads TGTGCCAGCAGCCCCCCACTCCAAGAGACCCAGTACTTC. Residues: CASSPPLQETQYF.

This chain uses TRBV9 with TRBJ2-7, with D tentatively TRBD1 (7 bases). V lost 0 bases to trimming and J lost 5 bases, with 21 bases between them. The CDR3 totals 17 residues. CDR1 SGDLS and CDR2 YYNGEE come from the germline V gene. CDR3 DNA sequence: TGTGCCAGCAGCGTAGATTTAGGGGGGACAGCCCTCGACGAGCAGTACTTC. Amino acid sequence: CASSVDLGGTALDEQYF.

V usage is TRBV28 and J usage is TRBJ1-2; D is ambiguous. Germline assignment: CDR1 MDHEN and CDR2 SYDVKM. Trimming left V 7 bases short and J 0 bases short, with 3 bases between. The CDR3 is made up of 11 amino acids. The CDR3: CASTSNYGYTF. The DNA for the CDR3 is TGTGCCAGCACTTCTAACTATGGCTACACCTTC.

The chain links TRBV7-9 to TRBJ1-2, with D maybe TRBD1 (5 bases). The V and J ends lost 4 bases and 3 bases respectively, with 15 bases between them. Germline CDR1 and CDR2: SEHNR and FQNEAQ (reference sequence). This CDR3 is 15 amino acids long. CDR3 residues: CASSSPRGRDYGYTF. The DNA for the CDR3 is TGTGCCAGCAGCTCACCCCGGGGACGGGACTATGGCTACACCTTC.

V gene TRBV16 combines with J gene TRBJ1-5, with a weak D call TRBD1 (6 bases). Looked up from germline, CDR1 is KGHSY and CDR2 is FQNENV. The CDR3 runs to 18 residues. The V and J ends lost 3 bases and 0 bases respectively, with 18 bases between them. CDR3 residues: CASSQGAGGWYSNQPQHF. Here the CDR3 DNA reads TGTGCCAGCAGCCAGGGGGCCGGGGGTTGGTATAGCAATCAGCCCCAGCATTTT.

The chain has TRBV6-2 or TRBV6-3 and TRBJ2-3; the match to TRBD1 covers 11 bases. The CDR3 is 19 residues long. Germline V gene data show CDR1 as MNHEY and CDR2 as SVGEGT. V lost 2 bases, J lost 4 bases, and 14 bases stayed unmatched. The CDR3 DNA reads as TGTGCCAGCAGTTACGTCCCGGGACAGGGGGTACGTCTCTCAGATACGCAGTATTTT. Translating it yields CASSYVPGQGVRLSDTQYF.

Regarding this clone: Given a much more abundant clone one base away, this may be a read error. The rearrangement joins TRBV12-3 or TRBV12-4 to TRBJ2-7, with D unresolved. The CDR3 is 11 amino acids. The V gene lost 6 bases and the J gene lost 0 bases, with 3 bases spanning the gap. CDR3 nucleotides: TGTGCCAGCAGCAACTCCTACGAGCAGTACTTC. It translates to CASSNSYEQYF.